This paragraph reports one T cell receptor beta chain. Antigen: not known. Peripheral blood CD8+ and CD4+ T cells were profiled by TCR beta sequencing. This sample is part of a study of CD8 T cells in Susac syndrome. General study results and limits: The number of individuals included in the study's TCR sequencing and HLA analysis was acknowledged as relatively small.

An amount of RNA that ranged from roughly 0.45 to 1 ug was reverse transcribed with random hexamers. Multiplex PCR with immunoSEQ amplified the TCR beta CDR3 across 54 Vbeta and 13 Jbeta. TCRdb processed the immunoSEQ multiplex PCR reads anew with MiXCR; each CDR3 protein has one entry. Of over 350,000 distinct CDR3 sequences listed, roughly 85% are singletons. The length of the CDR3 is 15 residues. The V gene lost 5 bases and the J gene lost 7 bases, with 20 bases spanning the gap. Germline loops: CDR1 LNHDA, CDR2 SQIVND (reference sequence). V and J are TRBV19 and TRBJ1-2, with TRBD1 as a possible D gene (5 bases). Sequenced material: CD8+ T cells from PBMCs. This sequence was found in a human donor with multiple sclerosis. CDR3 residues: CASSVTTADSSGYTF. CDR3 nucleotides: TGTGCCAGTAGTGTAACGACAGCCGACTCAAGTGGCTACACCTTC.